Reported below is one TCR beta chain. Its antigen specificity is not known. No base quality information exists; no much larger clone differs at one position. TCRbeta CDR3 regions were amplified from genomic DNA by means of the immunoSEQ Assay, a bias-controlled multiplex PCR. On the study's bioinformatics: The number of nucleated cells in each sample was estimated by amplification of reference gene primers within the assay. Sequence reads were collapsed and filtered to measure the absolute abundance of every unique TCRbeta CDR3 rearrangement. For each sample, productive Simpson clonality was calculated as the square root of Simpson's diversity index over productive rearrangements. The source is immuneACCESS, and TCRdb retained only in-frame sequences with V and J called. Part of the clones is not carried over; for the studies checked, unresolved V genes explain less than half of this, and the remainder is unexplained. V, J and clone size derive from that table, while D and trimming were established from the DNA sequence. Present in this sample are about 160,000 clones, under 95% of which were seen just once. The top ten hold roughly a sixth of the sample.

The CDR3 covers 16 residues, taking in both the cysteine and the phenylalanine. Only the CDR3 portion is preserved as DNA: 48 bases, with reading frame beginning at the first base. V drops 3 bases and J drops 0 bases, leaving 11 bases in between. CDR1 KGHSH and CDR2 LQKENI are derived from the germline V gene. Whole blood was collected in K2EDTA tubes by collaborating institutions according to the institutions' own protocols. For TCRbeta analysis, collaborators shipped samples as frozen whole blood, isolated PBMCs, or DNA extracted from either of those sample types. These data come from a study of blood T cell repertoires in COVID-19 (dated by TCRdb to the early 2020s). Study-level background: The collaborator samples originated in the United States, Italy and Spain and spanned the acute and convalescent phases of COVID-19. The dataset comprised deeply sampled blood TCRbeta repertoires from subjects exposed to, actively infected with, or recovered from COVID-19. A de-identified subject ID, COVID-19 status, age in years and sex were almost always included in the sample metadata. The prospective study material was composed of cDNA or gDNA derived from T cells, B-cell-depleted T cells, or PBMCs. HLA class I and class II types, where available, came from metadata supplied by the sample provider rather than from assay-based typing. The repertoires were released in a freely available public database meant as a resource for research on the immune response to SARS-CoV-2. Samples came from the ongoing ImmuneRACE study (first 160 participants) plus 1,254 subjects from 6 global collaborators.

Study-wide findings and limitations: How much clinical and demographic metadata was included differed by source and by participant, and the metadata was provided uncurated.

Sample: peripheral blood. The sequence links TRBV18 to TRBJ1-4; the D gene lacks a confident call. This receptor was identified in a man aged 55 to 70 with active or convalescent COVID-19. The CDR3 protein sequence reads: CASSPGVGATNEKLFF. DNA sequence: TGTGCCAGCTCACCCGGGGTAGGAGCAACTAATGAAAAACTGTTTTTT.